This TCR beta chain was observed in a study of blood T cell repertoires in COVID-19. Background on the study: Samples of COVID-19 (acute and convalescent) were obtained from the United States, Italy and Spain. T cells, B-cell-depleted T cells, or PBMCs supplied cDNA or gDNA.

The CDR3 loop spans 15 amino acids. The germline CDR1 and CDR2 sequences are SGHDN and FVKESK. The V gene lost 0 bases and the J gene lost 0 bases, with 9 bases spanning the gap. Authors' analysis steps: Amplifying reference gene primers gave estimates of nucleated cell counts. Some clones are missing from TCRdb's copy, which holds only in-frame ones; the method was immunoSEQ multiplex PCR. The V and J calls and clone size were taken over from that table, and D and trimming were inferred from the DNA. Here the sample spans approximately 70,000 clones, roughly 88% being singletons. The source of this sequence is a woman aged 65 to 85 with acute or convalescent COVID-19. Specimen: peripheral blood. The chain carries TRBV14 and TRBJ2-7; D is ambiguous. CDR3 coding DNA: TGTGCCAGCAGCCAAGAGTCCCCGAGCTCCTACGAGCAGTACTTC. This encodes CASSQESPSSYEQYF.